This TCR beta chain was obtained from a study of response to subunit inactivated influenza vaccine. Via MiXCR, TCRdb re-called the RT-PCR reads, giving one row per CDR3 protein. This table has hundreds of thousands of distinct CDR3 sequences, 7.5% to 8.5% appearing once. The CDR3 length is 15 residues. Trimming stripped 0 bases from V and 5 bases from J, with 13 bases between. CDR1 and CDR2 from the germline V gene are SGHAT and FQNNGV. This clonotype was observed at least ten times. Its antigen is as yet unknown. Study-wide results and limits: The authors put forward the suggestion that each seasonal influenza vaccination may bring in only a limited number of new T cells.

V is TRBV11-2 and J is TRBJ2-5; D is perhaps TRBD1 (6 bases). The TCR was taken from a man between 50 and 69 years old who received an inactivated influenza vaccine. This sample comprised PBMCs from blood, obtained approximately 25 months after vaccination. The CDR3 sequence: CASSLDVGGAETQYF. The CDR3 DNA sequence: TGTGCCAGCAGCTTAGATGTTGGGGGCGCGGAGACCCAGTACTTC.